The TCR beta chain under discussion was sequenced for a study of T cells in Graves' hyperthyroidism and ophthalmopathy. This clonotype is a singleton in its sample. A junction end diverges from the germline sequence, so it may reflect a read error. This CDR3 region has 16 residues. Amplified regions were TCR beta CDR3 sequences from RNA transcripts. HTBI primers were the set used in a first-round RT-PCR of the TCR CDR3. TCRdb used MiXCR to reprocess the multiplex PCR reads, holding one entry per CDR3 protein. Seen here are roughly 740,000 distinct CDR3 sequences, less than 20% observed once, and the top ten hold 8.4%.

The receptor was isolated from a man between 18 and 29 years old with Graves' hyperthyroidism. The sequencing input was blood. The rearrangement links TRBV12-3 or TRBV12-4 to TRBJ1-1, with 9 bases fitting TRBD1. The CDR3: CASSWRHRGLSAEAFF. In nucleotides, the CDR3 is TGTGCCAGCAGTTGGCGGCACAGGGGGCTTTCCGCTGAGGCTTTCTTT.